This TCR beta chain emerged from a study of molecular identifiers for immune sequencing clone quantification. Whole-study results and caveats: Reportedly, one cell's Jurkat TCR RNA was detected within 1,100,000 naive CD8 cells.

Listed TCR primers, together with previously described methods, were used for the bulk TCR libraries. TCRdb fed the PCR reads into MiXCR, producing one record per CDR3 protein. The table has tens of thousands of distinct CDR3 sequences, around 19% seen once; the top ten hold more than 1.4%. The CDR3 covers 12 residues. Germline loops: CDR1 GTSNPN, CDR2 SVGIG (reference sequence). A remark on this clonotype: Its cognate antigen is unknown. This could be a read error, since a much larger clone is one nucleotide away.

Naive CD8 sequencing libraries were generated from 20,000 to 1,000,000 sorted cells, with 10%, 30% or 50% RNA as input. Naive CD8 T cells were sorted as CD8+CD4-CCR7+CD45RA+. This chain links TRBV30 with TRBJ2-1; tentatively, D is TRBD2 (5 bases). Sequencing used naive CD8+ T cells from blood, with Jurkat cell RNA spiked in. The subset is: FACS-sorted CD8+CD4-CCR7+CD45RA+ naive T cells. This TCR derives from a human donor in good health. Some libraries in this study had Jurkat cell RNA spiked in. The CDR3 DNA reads TGTGCCTGGAGGCGGGCCACCAATGAGCAGTCCTTC. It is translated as CAWRRATNEQSF.